A selection of T cell receptor beta chains follows, all from one sample in a study of regulatory T cells in long-lasting Graves disease. TCRdb recomputed calls from the multiplex PCR reads with MiXCR, one row per CDR3 protein. This repertoire shows over 300,000 distinct CDR3 sequences, 15% found once; its top ten account for 22%. The specimen was peripheral blood mononuclear cells (PBMCs), collected at new diagnosis, from a patient treated with antithyroid drugs. Every receptor here comes from a female donor with Graves disease. Each CDR3 is given with its conserved first and last residue. A D gene is named only where the DNA matches it firmly. The size of a clone is reported for some rows only, either as once, few or many, or as a class for expanded clones.

clone size: few; J gene: TRBJ2-2; V gene: TRBV7-8; D gene: -; CDR3 DNA: TGTGCCAGCAGCCAATCGCGCCGCAGGGTGCAAAACGCCGGGGAGCTGTTTTTT; CDR3 protein: CASSQSRRRVQNAGELFF
clone size: -; J gene: TRBJ2-1; V gene: TRBV20-1; D gene: TRBD2; CDR3 DNA: TGCAGTGCCTTAGCGGGAGACGGCAATGAGCAGTTCTTC; CDR3 protein: CSALAGDGNEQFF
clone size: -; J gene: TRBJ2-7; V gene: TRBV5-5; D gene: -; CDR3 DNA: TGTGCCAGCAGCCCACTCCCGGACTCCTACGAGCAGTACTTC; CDR3 protein: CASSPLPDSYEQYF
clone size: -; J gene: TRBJ1-1; V gene: TRBV19; D gene: -; CDR3 DNA: TGTGCCAGTATCAACCAACACTCCGGGACCTACGCCACTGAAGCTTTCTTT; CDR3 protein: CASINQHSGTYATEAFF
clone size: -; J gene: TRBJ2-3; V gene: TRBV20-1; D gene: TRBD1; CDR3 DNA: TGCAGTGCTAATGACAGGGGGTCAGATACGCAGTATTTT; CDR3 protein: CSANDRGSDTQYF
clone size: -; J gene: TRBJ1-1; V gene: TRBV6-1; D gene: -; CDR3 DNA: TGTGCCAGCAGCAAAAGAGTTGAAGCTTTCTTT; CDR3 protein: CASSKRVEAFF
clone size: many; J gene: TRBJ2-3; V gene: TRBV7-2; D gene: TRBD2; CDR3 DNA: TGTGCCAGCAGTCTGACGGGACTAGCGGGAGTAGATACGCAGTATTTT; CDR3 protein: CASSLTGLAGVDTQYF
clone size: -; J gene: TRBJ1-1; V gene: TRBV7-6; D gene: TRBD1; CDR3 DNA: TGTGCCAGCAGCCACGATATGGACAGGGGGCTTGGCACTGAAGCTTTCTTT; CDR3 protein: CASSHDMDRGLGTEAFF
clone size: -; J gene: TRBJ1-3; V gene: TRBV7-9; D gene: -; CDR3 DNA: TGTGCCAGCAGCTTAGCCCGGGACTCTGGAAACACCATATATTTT; CDR3 protein: CASSLARDSGNTIYF
clone size: -; J gene: TRBJ2-3; V gene: TRBV4-3; D gene: TRBD2; CDR3 DNA: TGCGCCAGCAGCCATAGGACTAGACTGTCAGATACGCAGTATTTT; CDR3 protein: CASSHRTRLSDTQYF
clone size: many; J gene: TRBJ2-4; V gene: TRBV6-1; D gene: TRBD2; CDR3 DNA: TGTGCCAGCAGTCCCTTCTATGTGCGCGGGAGGCGGGAAAACATTCAGTACTTC; CDR3 protein: CASSPFYVRGRRENIQYF
clone size: many; J gene: TRBJ1-5; V gene: TRBV27; D gene: -; CDR3 DNA: TGCGCCAGCAGCTTGGGTAGCAATCAGCCCCAGCATTTT; CDR3 protein: CASSLGSNQPQHF
clone size: many; J gene: TRBJ2-7; V gene: TRBV7-2; D gene: -; CDR3 DNA: TGTGCCAGCAGCCGCCTTATGACCGCATCTTCCTCCTACGAGCAGTACTTC; CDR3 protein: CASSRLMTASSSYEQYF
clone size: many; J gene: TRBJ1-4; V gene: TRBV9; D gene: -; CDR3 DNA: TGTGCCAGCAGCGTTTCCGGCAGGAATAATGAAAAACTGTTTTTT; CDR3 protein: CASSVSGRNNEKLFF
clone size: many; J gene: TRBJ1-1; V gene: TRBV7-9; D gene: -; CDR3 DNA: TGTGCCAGCAGCTTAGTCCAGGGAGAGACTGAAGCTTTCTTT; CDR3 protein: CASSLVQGETEAFF
clone size: many; J gene: TRBJ2-1; V gene: TRBV20-1; D gene: TRBD2; CDR3 DNA: TGCAGTGCACTGCGAGCGGGGATAGGCTCCTACAATGAGCAGTTCTTC; CDR3 protein: CSALRAGIGSYNEQFF
clone size: many; J gene: TRBJ2-3; V gene: TRBV28; D gene: -; CDR3 DNA: TGTGCCAGCAGTTTGCCCAGCACAGATACGCAGTATTTT; CDR3 protein: CASSLPSTDTQYF
clone size: many; J gene: TRBJ1-1; V gene: TRBV12-3/TRBV12-4; D gene: -; CDR3 DNA: TGTGCCAGCAGTTTGAGGAAGGGGGTAGGGACTGAAGCTTTCTTT; CDR3 protein: CASSLRKGVGTEAFF
clone size: many; J gene: TRBJ2-7; V gene: TRBV5-1; D gene: TRBD2; CDR3 DNA: TGCGCCAGCAGCTTTAGTCTAGCGGGAGGGACCCCCTACGAGCAGTACTTC; CDR3 protein: CASSFSLAGGTPYEQYF
clone size: many; J gene: TRBJ2-1; V gene: TRBV27; D gene: -; CDR3 DNA: TGTGCCAGCAGTTTAGGAAAGGCGAATGAGCAGTTCTTC; CDR3 protein: CASSLGKANEQFF
clone size: many; J gene: TRBJ2-7; V gene: TRBV12-3/TRBV12-4; D gene: -; CDR3 DNA: TGTGCCAGCAGTTTAAATGCGCCCCAGGTCGAGCAGTACTTC; CDR3 protein: CASSLNAPQVEQYF
clone size: -; J gene: TRBJ2-5; V gene: TRBV6-1; D gene: TRBD2; CDR3 DNA: TGTGCCAGCAACCGAGAAGGCGGGGGGATACCCCAAGAGACCCAGTACTTC; CDR3 protein: CASNREGGGIPQETQYF
clone size: many; J gene: TRBJ2-7; V gene: TRBV20-1; D gene: -; CDR3 DNA: TGCAGTGCTAGAAACCGGGACACCCTCTCCTACGAGCAGTACTTC; CDR3 protein: CSARNRDTLSYEQYF
clone size: many; J gene: TRBJ2-5; V gene: TRBV12-3/TRBV12-4; D gene: -; CDR3 DNA: TGTGCCAGCACCCTTCGGACTGTGCAAGAGACCCAGTACTTC; CDR3 protein: CASTLRTVQETQYF
clone size: few; J gene: TRBJ1-2; V gene: TRBV6-2/TRBV6-3; D gene: TRBD1; CDR3 DNA: TGTGCCAGCAGTGAAGCGGTTGGACAGGGGGCGAACTATGGCTACACCTTC; CDR3 protein: CASSEAVGQGANYGYTF
clone size: few; J gene: TRBJ1-4; V gene: TRBV18; D gene: -; CDR3 DNA: TGTGCCAGCTCAACGAGGGACGGAATCGAAAAACTGTTTTTT; CDR3 protein: CASSTRDGIEKLFF
clone size: -; J gene: TRBJ1-6; V gene: TRBV14; D gene: -; CDR3 DNA: TGTGCCAGCAGCTCCTATGGCGATAATTCACCCCTCCACTTT; CDR3 protein: CASSSYGDNSPLHF
clone size: -; J gene: TRBJ1-6; V gene: TRBV7-2; D gene: TRBD1; CDR3 DNA: TGTGCCAGCAGCTATGGGACAGGAAATTCACCCCTCCACTTT; CDR3 protein: CASSYGTGNSPLHF
clone size: many; J gene: TRBJ1-1; V gene: TRBV4-2; D gene: TRBD1; CDR3 DNA: TGTGCCAGCAGCCAAGGGCCGGACAGGGAGTACACTGAAGCTTTCTTT; CDR3 protein: CASSQGPDREYTEAFF
clone size: many; J gene: TRBJ2-3; V gene: TRBV27; D gene: -; CDR3 DNA: TGTGCCAGCAGTTCGGTGGTGAATAGCGGAGATGAGACAGATACGCAGTATTTT; CDR3 protein: CASSSVVNSGDETDTQYF
clone size: many; J gene: TRBJ2-5; V gene: TRBV20-1; D gene: TRBD1; CDR3 DNA: TGCAGTGCTAAGCCGGGACAGGGAGGAGAGACCCAGTACTTC; CDR3 protein: CSAKPGQGGETQYF
clone size: -; J gene: TRBJ1-4; V gene: TRBV24-1; D gene: -; CDR3 DNA: TGTGCCACCTCGGACGGGCACGAAAAACTGTTTTTT; CDR3 protein: CATSDGHEKLFF
clone size: many; J gene: TRBJ1-3; V gene: TRBV7-9; D gene: -; CDR3 DNA: TGTGCCAGCAGCTTAGTTGGCAAGCCTGGAAACACCATATATTTT; CDR3 protein: CASSLVGKPGNTIYF
clone size: many; J gene: TRBJ2-3; V gene: TRBV27; D gene: TRBD2; CDR3 DNA: TGTGCCAGCGGATTAGCGGGAGTTTATGGCACAGATACGCAGTATTTT; CDR3 protein: CASGLAGVYGTDTQYF
clone size: many; J gene: TRBJ2-5; V gene: TRBV11-2; D gene: -; CDR3 DNA: TGTGCCAGCAGCTTAGATCCTCCGGTTTTCCAAGAGACCCAGTACTTC; CDR3 protein: CASSLDPPVFQETQYF
clone size: -; J gene: TRBJ2-7; V gene: TRBV13; D gene: -; CDR3 DNA: TGTGCCAGCAGCTTAGCAGGGGTGACCTACGAGCAGTACTTC; CDR3 protein: CASSLAGVTYEQYF
clone size: -; J gene: TRBJ2-7; V gene: TRBV24-1; D gene: TRBD2; CDR3 DNA: TGTGCCACCAGTGATTCCGGGACTAGCGGGGGGACCGAGCAGTACTTC; CDR3 protein: CATSDSGTSGGTEQYF
clone size: -; J gene: TRBJ1-1; V gene: TRBV20-1; D gene: -; CDR3 DNA: TGCAGTGCTAGAGGATTTGAGGGGTCTGACACTGAAGCTTTCTTT; CDR3 protein: CSARGFEGSDTEAFF
clone size: -; J gene: TRBJ1-2; V gene: TRBV2; D gene: TRBD1; CDR3 DNA: TGTGCCAGCAGTGACCCTCGACAGGGGGTAACTAATGGCTACACCTTC; CDR3 protein: CASSDPRQGVTNGYTF
clone size: many; J gene: TRBJ2-1; V gene: TRBV5-5; D gene: -; CDR3 DNA: TGTGCCAGCAGCTTACCCCGGGACAGGGTTTTAGCGGGAGGTAGTAACAATGAGCAGTTCTTC; CDR3 protein: CASSLPRDRVLAGGSNNEQFF
clone size: many; J gene: TRBJ1-4; V gene: TRBV7-8; D gene: TRBD1; CDR3 DNA: TGTGCCAGCAGCACACGGGGACAGAGTAATGAAAAACTGTTTTTT; CDR3 protein: CASSTRGQSNEKLFF
clone size: -; J gene: TRBJ1-2; V gene: TRBV6-2/TRBV6-3; D gene: TRBD1; CDR3 DNA: TGTGCCAGCAGTGGCCGGGACAGGGGTCTCTATGGCTACACCTTC; CDR3 protein: CASSGRDRGLYGYTF
clone size: many; J gene: TRBJ2-1; V gene: TRBV12-5; D gene: -; CDR3 DNA: TGTGCTAGTGGTTTGGTAGTTCTGGGGTCAGCGGTGGGGCGCAATGAGCAGTTCTTC; CDR3 protein: CASGLVVLGSAVGRNEQFF
clone size: few; J gene: TRBJ1-6; V gene: TRBV20-1; D gene: -; CDR3 DNA: TGCAGTGCTAGGGGTGGGGGACACAGCTCCTATAATTCACCCCTCCACTTT; CDR3 protein: CSARGGGHSSYNSPLHF
clone size: many; J gene: TRBJ2-7; V gene: TRBV7-9; D gene: TRBD1; CDR3 DNA: TGTGCCATATCTAGGGACAGGACTTCATCCTACGAGCAGTACTTC; CDR3 protein: CAISRDRTSSYEQYF
clone size: many; J gene: TRBJ2-7; V gene: TRBV3-1; D gene: -; CDR3 DNA: TGTGCCAGCAGCCAAGCCCGAGGGTTTGGACAGTACTTC; CDR3 protein: CASSQARGFGQYF
clone size: -; J gene: TRBJ2-2; V gene: TRBV7-2; D gene: -; CDR3 DNA: TGTGCCAGCAGCAGGAGGGCAGCGGGCGCCGGGGAGCTGTTTTTT; CDR3 protein: CASSRRAAGAGELFF
clone size: few; J gene: TRBJ1-2; V gene: TRBV5-6; D gene: -; CDR3 DNA: TGTGCCAGCACCACCCTTGGCGGGGCAGAGGGCTACACCTTC; CDR3 protein: CASTTLGGAEGYTF
clone size: many; J gene: TRBJ2-7; V gene: TRBV12-3/TRBV12-4; D gene: -; CDR3 DNA: TGTGCCAGCAGTCCTCTGGAGGCGAGGGAGCAGTACTTC; CDR3 protein: CASSPLEAREQYF
clone size: many; J gene: TRBJ1-2; V gene: TRBV7-2; D gene: -; CDR3 DNA: TGTGCCAGCAGCTTTATGTCGGGCTATGGCTACACCTTC; CDR3 protein: CASSFMSGYGYTF
clone size: many; J gene: TRBJ2-2; V gene: TRBV7-3; D gene: -; CDR3 DNA: TGTGCCAGCAGCCTAAGGGTCGGGGCCGGGGAGCTGTTTTTT; CDR3 protein: CASSLRVGAGELFF
clone size: many; J gene: TRBJ2-7; V gene: TRBV7-2; D gene: TRBD1; CDR3 DNA: TGTGCCAGCAGCCGGACAGGGGGCTTTGGCGAGCAGTACTTC; CDR3 protein: CASSRTGGFGEQYF
clone size: many; J gene: TRBJ1-2; V gene: TRBV3-1; D gene: -; CDR3 DNA: TGTGCCAGCAGCCAAGATGGTTCCCGGGCTCACAGATATGGCTACACCTTC; CDR3 protein: CASSQDGSRAHRYGYTF
clone size: many; J gene: TRBJ2-2; V gene: TRBV7-3; D gene: -; CDR3 DNA: TGTGCCAGCAGCTTAGACGGGCTGGTGAACACCGGGGAGCTGTTTTTT; CDR3 protein: CASSLDGLVNTGELFF